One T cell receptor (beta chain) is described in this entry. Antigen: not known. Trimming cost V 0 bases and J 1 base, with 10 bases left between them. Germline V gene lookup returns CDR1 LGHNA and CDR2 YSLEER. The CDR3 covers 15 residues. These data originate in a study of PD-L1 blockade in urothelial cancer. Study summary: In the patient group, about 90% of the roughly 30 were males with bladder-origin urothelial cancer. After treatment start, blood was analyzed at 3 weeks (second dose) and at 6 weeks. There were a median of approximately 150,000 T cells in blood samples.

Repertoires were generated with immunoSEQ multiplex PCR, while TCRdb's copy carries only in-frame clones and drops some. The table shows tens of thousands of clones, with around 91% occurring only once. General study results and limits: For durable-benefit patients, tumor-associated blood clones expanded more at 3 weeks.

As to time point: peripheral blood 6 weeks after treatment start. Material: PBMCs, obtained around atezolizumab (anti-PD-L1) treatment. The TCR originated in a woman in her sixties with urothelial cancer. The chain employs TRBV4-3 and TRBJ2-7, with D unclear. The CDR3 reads CASSQDLGLSYEQYF. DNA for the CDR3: TGCGCCAGCAGCCAAGATTTGGGCCTTTCCTACGAGCAGTACTTC.